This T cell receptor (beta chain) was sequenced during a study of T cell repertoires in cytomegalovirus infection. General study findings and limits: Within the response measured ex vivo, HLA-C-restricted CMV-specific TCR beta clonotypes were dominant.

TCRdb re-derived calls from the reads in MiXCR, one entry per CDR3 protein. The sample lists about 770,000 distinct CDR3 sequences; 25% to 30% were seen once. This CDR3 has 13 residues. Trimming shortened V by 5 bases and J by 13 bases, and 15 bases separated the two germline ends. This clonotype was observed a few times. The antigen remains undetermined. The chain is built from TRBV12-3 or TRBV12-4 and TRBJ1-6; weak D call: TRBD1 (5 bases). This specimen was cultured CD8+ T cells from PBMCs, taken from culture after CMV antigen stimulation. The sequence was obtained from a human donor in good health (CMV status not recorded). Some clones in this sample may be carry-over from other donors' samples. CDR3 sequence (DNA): TGTGCCAGCAGTCATGACAGTGAGCTTCCCCTCCACTTT. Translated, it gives CASSHDSELPLHF.